The rows below give T cell receptor beta chains drawn from one sample of a study of early stage breast cancer tumors. The method was immunoSEQ multiplex PCR; TCRdb's version includes in-frame clones alone and lacks a portion of them. In the table there are 5,500 to 7,000 clones, roughly four fifths of which are singletons. The sample was normal breast tissue next to the tumor. The receptors were gathered from a middle-aged person with breast cancer. The CDR3 runs from the conserved cysteine through the conserved F or W. The D gene is left open where the match is weak. A clone size is listed for some rows: how often the clone was seen (once, few, many), or a class if it is expanded.

>TRBD1|TRBV18|TRBJ2-7|-
TGTGCCAGCTCACCACCGGGACAGGCCCACGAGCAGTACTTC
CASSPPGQAHEQYF
>-|TRBV2|TRBJ2-3|few
TGTGCCAGCAGTGAGAAGGGGCGCGCCACAGATACGCAGTATTTT
CASSEKGRATDTQYF
>-|TRBV5-4|TRBJ2-3|once
TGTGCCAGCAGCTTGGGGGTTAGCACAGATACGCAGTATTTT
CASSLGVSTDTQYF
>-|TRBV2|TRBJ1-1|-
TGTGCCAGCAGCGAGCTGAGGGGTGCGAACACTGAAGCTTTCTTT
CASSELRGANTEAFF
>TRBD1|TRBV5-1|TRBJ1-4|-
TGCGCCAGCAGCCCTTATACCGGGACAGTTAATGAAAAACTGTTTTTT
CASSPYTGTVNEKLFF
>-|TRBV7-9|TRBJ2-1|-
TGTGCCAGCAGCTTGCAAGGCCTGAATGAGCAGTTCTTC
CASSLQGLNEQFF
>-|TRBV21-1|TRBJ1-5|-
TGTGCCAGCAGCAAGGGGGCGGCGGGACAGGGAAATCAGCCCCAGCATTTT
CASSKGAAGQGNQPQHF
>TRBD1|TRBV5-4|TRBJ1-2|-
TGTGCCAGCAGCCCCGACAGGGTCGGATATGGCTACACCTTC
CASSPDRVGYGYTF
>-|TRBV18|TRBJ1-2|-
TGTGCCAGCTCCCCCCCTCCAGACTATAACTATGGCTACACCTTC
CASSPPPDYNYGYTF
>TRBD2|TRBV7-8|TRBJ2-7|few
TGTGCCAGCAGCTTAGCTAGCGGGAGCAACGAGCAGTACTTC
CASSLASGSNEQYF
>-|TRBV25-1|TRBJ1-1|-
TGTGCCAGCAGGCAAGGGTACACTGAAGCTTTCTTT
CASRQGYTEAFF
>-|TRBV19|TRBJ1-4|-
TGTGCCAGTAGGCCTTTGGAGGACAGCCCCGAAAAACTGTTTTTT
CASRPLEDSPEKLFF
>-|TRBV7-9|TRBJ2-2|-
TGTGCCAGCAGCGCAACCGGGACGGCGAACACCGGGGAGCTGTTTTTT
CASSATGTANTGELFF
>-|TRBV5-8|TRBJ2-2|-
TGTGCCAGCAGCTTTCGGGGTCTGAACACCGGGGAGCTGTTTTTT
CASSFRGLNTGELFF
>-|TRBV29-1|TRBJ2-3|-
TGCAGCGTTGAACCGCAGGCGGGCACAGATACGCAGTATTTT
CSVEPQAGTDTQYF